The 30 T cell receptor beta chains reported below all come from one sample, sequenced in a study of shared clonotypes between healthy human individuals. Only in-frame clones appear in the TCRdb table, and some are missing; sequencing was by immunoSEQ multiplex PCR. The data show about 800,000 clones, with approximately 96% seen just once and less than 0.25% held by the top ten. Positively selected for CCR7, the CD45RO-negative cells used as naive CD8 cells excluded terminally differentiated effector memory CD45RA+ cells. Material: naive CD8+ T cells sorted from blood. These receptors originate from a young man in good health.

This CDR3 is CASTPETDSYEQYF. DNA for the CDR3: TGCGCCAGCACCCCAGAGACAGATTCCTACGAGCAGTACTTC. The chain has TRBV5-1 and TRBJ2-7; the D gene is possibly TRBD1 (5 bases). Germline V gene sequence: CDR1 SGHRS, CDR2 YFSETQ. The CDR3 runs to 14 residues. V was cut by 6 bases and J by 1 base, with 14 bases left in between.

This clone is a singleton in its sample. The rearrangement joins TRBV19 to TRBJ1-5; TRBD1 aligns across 7 bases. Trimming cost V 3 bases and J 7 bases; bases outside gene matches: 6. Germline V gene sequence: CDR1 LNHDA, CDR2 SQIVND (reference sequence). This CDR3 has 14 amino acids. CDR3 protein: CASSMATGFQPQHF. The DNA for the CDR3 is TGTGCCAGTAGTATGGCGACAGGGTTCCAGCCCCAGCATTTT.

The chain joins TRBV13 to TRBJ2-7; 8 nucleotides line up with TRBD1. This CDR3 has 15 residues. Per germline, CDR1 PRHDT and CDR2 FYEKMQ (reference sequence). The V segment lost 6 bases and the J segment 1 base; nucleotides outside the gene matches: 8. The CDR3 reads CASRGTGTSSYEQYF. The CDR3 DNA reads TGTGCCAGCAGGGGGACAGGCACCTCTTCCTACGAGCAGTACTTC.

In its sample, this clone was seen once. The V and J genes are TRBV5-6 and TRBJ2-2, with 7 bases identical to TRBD1. This CDR3 is built from 18 residues. Trimming removed 0 bases from V and 1 base from J; junction bases left unmatched: 9. Germline V gives CDR1 SGHDT, CDR2 YYEEEE. The CDR3 nucleotides are TGTGCCAGCAGCTTGGTCTCGGGACAGATAATGAACACCGGGGAGCTGTTTTTT. Translation: CASSLVSGQIMNTGELFF.

The chain has TRBV28 and TRBJ2-1, with 9 bases identical to TRBD1. Germline V gives CDR1 MDHEN, CDR2 SYDVKM. This CDR3 has 15 amino acids. Trimming at V came to 4 bases and at J to 3 bases, leaving 4 bases not matched to a gene. The CDR3 DNA reads TGTGCCAGCAGTTCTCTGGACAGGGGCTACAATGAGCAGTTCTTC. Translated: CASSSLDRGYNEQFF.

CDR3 in DNA: TGTGCCAGCAGCTTGGACGGAACTGATAGGGAGACCCAGTACTTC. Translating it yields CASSLDGTDRETQYF. The chain recombines TRBV5-6 with TRBJ2-5; D gene uncertain. The CDR3 runs 15 residues. The V gene's germline CDR1 is SGHDT and CDR2 YYEEEE. Trimming pared 0 bases from V and 5 bases from J, leaving 14 bases between.

The chain couples TRBV7-4 to TRBJ2-1, with 11 bases identical to TRBD1. Losses at the gene ends were 2 bases for V and 0 bases for J; bases not matched to a gene: 12. Germline lookup yields CDR1 SGHVT and CDR2 SQSDAQ. The CDR3 has 20 residues. Written as DNA, the CDR3 is TGTGCCAGCAGCTTATCCGGACAGGGGGCCCTCAGTGACTCCTACAATGAGCAGTTCTTC. Protein sequence: CASSLSGQGALSDSYNEQFF.

The genes are TRBV4-1 and TRBJ2-3; TRBD2 matches at 8 bases. Germline values: CDR1 MGHRA, CDR2 YSYEKL. The junction had 3 bases not matched to a gene; V was cut back by 3 bases and J by 1 base. The CDR3 sequence is 15 residues long. CDR3 sequence (DNA): TGCGCCAGCAGCCACCGGGAGGGAGGCACAGATACGCAGTATTTT. Encoded protein: CASSHREGGTDTQYF.

This CDR3 reads CASDRPNEKLFF. The CDR3 DNA reads TGTGCCAGCGACAGGCCAAATGAAAAACTGTTTTTT. The genes are TRBV2 and TRBJ1-4; D perhaps matches TRBD1 (6 bases). Trimming took off 8 bases at V and 5 bases at J, with 9 bases between the two ends. Germline V gene sequence: CDR1 SNHLY, CDR2 FYNNEI. The CDR3 loop spans 12 amino acids.

This chain links TRBV13 with TRBJ2-1; 8 positions match TRBD1. CDR1 PRHDT and CDR2 FYEKMQ come from the germline V gene (reference sequence). Trimming at V came to 5 bases and at J to 8 bases, leaving 11 bases not matched to a gene. The CDR3 runs to 15 residues. CDR3 bases: TGTGCCAGCAGCCCACAAACAGGGGGTGGCCATGAGCAGTTCTTC. Translated, it gives CASSPQTGGGHEQFF.

CDR3: CASSQADRGSSDTQYF. CDR3 nucleotides: TGCGCCAGCAGCCAGGCGGACCGCGGGAGCTCAGATACGCAGTATTTT. This sequence joins TRBV4-1 and TRBJ2-3, with 7 bases aligning to TRBD2. The CDR3 contains 16 residues. Germline CDR1 reads MGHRA; CDR2 reads YSYEKL. J lost 4 bases, V lost 3 bases, and 10 bases had no gene match.

The V and J genes are TRBV30 and TRBJ2-1; D gene uncertain. The V and J ends lost 3 bases and 3 bases respectively, with 9 bases between them. Germline V lookup: CDR1 GTSNPN, CDR2 SVGIG (reference sequence). CDR3 size: 13 residues. The CDR3 DNA sequence: TGTGCCTGGAGGAAGTCGGGCTACAATGAGCAGTTCTTC. Translated: CAWRKSGYNEQFF.

This clone was recorded once. This chain joins TRBV7-2 and TRBJ1-1, with D perhaps TRBD1 (6 bases). V lost 2 bases and J lost 4, with 8 bases in between. CDR3 length equals 13 residues. CDR1 is SGHTA and CDR2 is FQGNSA in the germline V gene. This CDR3 reads CASSLTGITEAFF. In nucleotides, the CDR3 is TGTGCCAGCAGCTTAACAGGGATCACTGAAGCTTTCTTT.

The chain uses TRBV7-9 and TRBJ2-1; 7 bases map to TRBD2. CDR1 is SEHNR, CDR2 FQNEAQ, per germline (reference sequence). The junction had 16 bases not matched to a gene; V was cut back by 7 bases and J by 4 bases. There are 17 residues in the CDR3. The CDR3 protein is CASTSGREPPPYNEQFF. The CDR3 DNA sequence: TGTGCCAGCACCTCCGGGCGGGAGCCCCCCCCTTACAATGAGCAGTTCTTC.

J is TRBJ2-1 and V is TRBV29-1; 7 positions agree with TRBD1. V shed 4 bases and J 8 bases; nucleotides not matched to a gene: 8. CDR3 length equals 13 residues. CDR1 and CDR2 (germline): SQVTM, ANQGSEA. CDR3 sequence reads: CSVGQGIRDEQFF. CDR3 sequence (DNA): TGCAGCGTTGGACAGGGTATACGGGATGAGCAGTTCTTC.

J is TRBJ1-1 and V is TRBV11-2; 9 bases agree with TRBD1. V lost 5 bases to trimming and J lost 10 bases; unmatched junction nucleotides: 14. The CDR3 is 15 amino acids. Germline lookup yields CDR1 SGHAT and CDR2 FQNNGV. The CDR3 loop is CASSPDRGFNFVAFF. The DNA for the CDR3 is TGTGCCAGCAGCCCTGACAGGGGGTTTAACTTTGTAGCTTTCTTT.

The rearrangement uses TRBV27 and TRBJ2-2, with D perhaps matching TRBD2 (6 bases). Germline CDR1 is MNHEY and CDR2 is SMNVEV (reference sequence). The CDR3 sequence is 15 residues long. V was trimmed by 7 bases and J by 4 bases, leaving 16 bases between them. The CDR3 here is CASTDGGTGTGELFF. The DNA of the CDR3 is TGTGCCAGCACCGACGGGGGTACGGGCACCGGGGAGCTGTTTTTT.

The DNA for the CDR3 is TGTGCCAGCAGTCCCGACAGTCCCCTCACTGAAGCTTTCTTT. As protein: CASSPDSPLTEAFF. The rearrangement uses TRBV28 and TRBJ1-1; weak D call: TRBD1 (5 bases). Germline CDR1 MDHEN, CDR2 SYDVKM. This CDR3 is built from 14 residues. The V and J ends lost 5 bases and 4 bases respectively, with 14 bases between them.

The V and J genes are TRBV7-9 and TRBJ2-7, with TRBD2 identical over 10 bases. This CDR3 is 16 amino acids long. Germline V gene lookup returns CDR1 SEHNR and CDR2 FQNEAQ (reference sequence). V lost 5 bases to trimming and J lost 0 bases; unmatched junction nucleotides: 7. Here the CDR3 reads CASSAPLAGISYEQYF. DNA for the CDR3: TGTGCCAGCAGCGCGCCACTAGCGGGGATCTCCTACGAGCAGTACTTC.

CDR3 region: CATSGERGSSYNEQFF. The CDR3 DNA sequence: TGTGCCACCAGCGGCGAGCGGGGGAGCTCCTACAATGAGCAGTTCTTC. The genes are TRBV15 and TRBJ2-1; 8 nucleotides match TRBD2. This CDR3 is built from 16 residues. The V segment lost 5 bases and the J segment 0 bases; nucleotides outside the gene matches: 6. Germline-derived CDR1 and CDR2 are LNHNV and YYDKDF (reference sequence).

The chain recombines TRBV4-1 with TRBJ1-1; D not resolved. CDR1 is MGHRA, CDR2 YSYEKL, per germline. The CDR3 has 16 residues. Trimming pared 2 bases from V and 0 bases from J, leaving 13 bases between. CDR3 sequence reads: CASSQSSGGMNTEAFF. Here the CDR3 DNA reads TGCGCCAGCAGCCAATCTTCAGGTGGCATGAACACTGAAGCTTTCTTT.

This clone was detected a few times. The chain couples TRBV7-8 to TRBJ1-5; 7 bases agree with TRBD1. From germline, CDR1 is SGHVS and CDR2 FQNEAQ. With V trimmed by 5 bases and J by 5 bases, 6 bases remained unmatched. The CDR3 covers 14 residues. The CDR3 loop reads CASSQRQGYQPQHF. For the CDR3, the DNA is TGTGCCAGCAGCCAGAGACAGGGATATCAGCCCCAGCATTTT. The whole variable domain, filled in from reference TRBV7-8 and TRBJ1-5, reads GAGVSQSPRYKVAKRGQDVALRCDPISGHVSLFWYQQALGQGPEFLTYFQNEAQLDKSGLPSDRFFAERPEGSVSTLKIQRTQQEDSAVYLCASSQRQGYQPQHFGDGTRLSIL.

This chain joins TRBV28 and TRBJ1-2; D uncertain. The CDR3 totals 12 residues. Germline V gene sequence: CDR1 MDHEN, CDR2 SYDVKM. V lost 4 bases and J 6 bases, leaving 9 bases between the germline ends. The CDR3, as DNA: TGTGCCAGCAGTTCGGACTCTCATGGCTACACCTTC. Translated, it gives CASSSDSHGYTF.

This CDR3 reads CASSIDPDTGVDTEAFF. CDR3 bases: TGTGCCAGTAGTATAGATCCAGACACAGGGGTGGACACTGAAGCTTTCTTT. The genes are TRBV19 and TRBJ1-1; 7 bases match TRBD1. The J segment lost 3 bases and the V segment lost 0 bases, leaving 10 bases of the junction unmatched. From germline, CDR1 is LNHDA and CDR2 SQIVND (reference sequence). The CDR3 spans 17 residues. The full variable domain, in which reference TRBV19 and TRBJ1-1 provide the parts outside the CDR3, is DGGITQSPKYLFRKEGQNVTLSCEQNLNHDAMYWYRQDPGQGLRLIYYSQIVNDFQKGDIAEGYSVSREKKESFPLTVTSAQKNPTAFYLCASSIDPDTGVDTEAFFGQGTRLTVV.

The chain couples TRBV30 to TRBJ2-2; D might be TRBD2 (5 bases). Trimming shortened V by 0 bases and J by 2 bases, and 16 bases separated the two germline ends. This CDR3 region has 17 residues. The V gene's germline CDR1 is GTSNPN and CDR2 SVGIG (reference sequence). CDR3 coding DNA: TGTGCCTGGAGTGTGCTCGCGGGTCAAGTCAACACCGGGGAGCTGTTTTTT. Protein product: CAWSVLAGQVNTGELFF.

The chain has TRBV11-2 and TRBJ2-7; 8 nucleotides match TRBD2. The CDR3 consists of 17 residues. The ends lost 5 bases at V and 3 bases at J; junction bases unmatched: 15. The germline V gene encodes CDR1 SGHAT and CDR2 FQNNGV. The CDR3, as DNA: TGTGCCAGCAGCCCAACTAGCGGAGGCCTGGTCGGCTACGAGCAGTACTTC. Protein sequence: CASSPTSGGLVGYEQYF. Full variable domain (missing parts from reference TRBV11-2 and TRBJ2-7): EAGVAQSPRYKIIEKRQSVAFWCNPISGHATLYWYQQILGQGPKLLIQFQNNGVVDDSQLPKDRFSAERLKGVDSTLKIQPAKLEDSAVYLCASSPTSGGLVGYEQYFGPGTRLTVT.

CDR3 sequence reads: CASSYGGSPGEQYF. The CDR3 DNA follows: TGTGCCAGCAGTTACGGGGGGAGCCCTGGCGAGCAGTACTTC. The J gene is TRBJ2-7, the V gene TRBV6-5; D possibly corresponds to TRBD2 (6 bases). This CDR3 contains 14 residues. Germline-derived CDR1 and CDR2 are MNHEY and SVGAGI. With 2 bases removed from V and 6 bases from J, the gap between germline ends came to 14 bases.

The chain recombines TRBV10-3 with TRBJ2-2; D ambiguous. Germline lookup yields CDR1 ENHRY and CDR2 SYGVKD. The CDR3 spans 12 residues. V was cut by 6 bases and J by 3 bases, with 5 bases left in between. The DNA of the CDR3 is TGTGCCATCAGCTCAGACACCGGGGAGCTGTTTTTT. This encodes CAISSDTGELFF.

This chain links TRBV28 with TRBJ2-7; D is undetermined. Trimming removed 6 bases from V and 0 bases from J, with 6 bases in between. Germline V gene sequence: CDR1 MDHEN, CDR2 SYDVKM. This CDR3 region has 12 residues. CDR3 protein: CASRGSSYEQYF. DNA of the CDR3: TGTGCCAGCAGGGGCAGCTCCTACGAGCAGTACTTC.

V and J are TRBV27 and TRBJ2-2; D is undetermined. Germline V gene sequence: CDR1 MNHEY, CDR2 SMNVEV (reference sequence). Trimming removed 6 bases from V and 5 bases from J, with 10 bases in between. This CDR3 comprises 13 residues. The CDR3 spells CASRFVGTGELFF. In DNA form, the CDR3 reads TGTGCCAGCAGATTCGTAGGAACCGGGGAGCTGTTTTTT.